These 28 T cell receptor beta chains share one sample of origin, sequenced in a study of CD8+ T cells in alopecia areata. As to treatment: oral pan-JAK inhibitor, 5-10 mg twice daily. Sequencing used cDNA as its template, made by extracting RNA and reverse transcribing it. The repertoire was sequenced with immunoSEQ multiplex PCR; TCRdb's copy has only in-frame clones and lacks some. Among some 190,000 clones listed, approximately 61% were seen once. Sequenced here: CD4+ T cells sorted from blood, sampled at week 24, from a patient treated with tofacitinib. Receptors originate from a human donor with alopecia areata.

In the case of this clone: One end of the junction varies from germline; a read error may be responsible. V and J are TRBV4-1 and TRBJ1-2; D is perhaps TRBD1 (5 bases). The length of the CDR3 is 15 residues. Germline CDR1 and CDR2: MGHRA and YSYEKL. The CDR3 DNA reads as TGCGCCAGCAACCAACCGACGGGAGGGGCGCGCGGCTACACCTTC. It translates to CASNQPTGGARGYTF.

The V gene is TRBV11-2, the J gene TRBJ2-5, with D perhaps matching TRBD1 or TRBD2 (5 bases each). The germline V gene encodes CDR1 SGHAT and CDR2 FQNNGV. V lost 5 bases, J lost 5 bases, and 15 bases lay in between. There are 14 residues in the CDR3. The CDR3 region is CASSPPGRGETQYF. The CDR3 DNA is TGTGCCAGCAGCCCCCCGGGACGAGGGGAGACCCAGTACTTC.

The rearrangement links TRBV18 to TRBJ2-3; D ambiguous. This CDR3 has 13 amino acids. CDR1 and CDR2 from the germline V gene are KGHSH and LQKENI. The ends were cut back, 4 bases at V and 0 bases at J, with 5 bases in the middle. The CDR3 DNA is TGTGCCAGCTCACGGGGAAGCACAGATACGCAGTATTTT. This translates into CASSRGSTDTQYF.

Ten or more counts support this clone. The CDR3 sequence is CASSLVENQPQHF. The CDR3 bases are TGTGCCAGCAGCTTAGTGGAGAATCAGCCCCAGCATTTT. J is TRBJ1-5 and V is TRBV7-9; the D is unclear. The CDR3 is 13 amino acids. The V gene lost 1 base and the J gene lost 4 bases, with 5 bases spanning the gap. Germline V gene lookup returns CDR1 SEHNR and CDR2 FQNEAQ (reference sequence).

This chain joins TRBV30 and TRBJ2-3; D not certain. Trimming took off 3 bases at V and 2 bases at J, with 9 bases between the two ends. Looked up from germline, CDR1 is GTSNPN and CDR2 is SVGIG (reference sequence). CDR3 length: 13 residues. The CDR3 sequence: CAWRAFPTDTQYF. The CDR3 DNA sequence: TGTGCCTGGAGAGCATTCCCCACAGATACGCAGTATTTT.

The rearrangement joins TRBV4-3 to TRBJ2-1; 12 nucleotides agree with TRBD2. The CDR3 covers 17 residues. With 4 bases clipped from V and 4 bases from J, the junction kept 8 bases outside the gene matches. Germline V gene sequence: CDR1 LGHNA, CDR2 YSLEER. CDR3 nucleotide sequence: TGCGCCAGCAGCCGACGACTAGCGGGGGATTCGTACAATGAGCAGTTCTTC. Translating it yields CASSRRLAGDSYNEQFF.

The chain combines TRBV7-2 with TRBJ1-4; D remains unclear. The CDR3 runs to 15 residues. CDR1 and CDR2 (germline): SGHTA, FQGNSA. V was pared by 3 bases and J by 2 bases, with 10 bases between. The CDR3 spells CASSFTGGTNEKLFF. In nucleotides, the CDR3 is TGTGCCAGCAGCTTCACCGGCGGGACTAATGAAAAACTGTTTTTT.

The genes are TRBV18 and TRBJ2-7; D may correspond to TRBD1 or TRBD2 (5 bases each). Between the trimmed V and J ends, which lost 3 bases and 7 bases, there was a span of 13 bases. This CDR3 is built from 13 residues. Germline lookup yields CDR1 KGHSH and CDR2 LQKENI. CDR3 DNA sequence: TGTGCCAGCTCACCTGGGACCCTGGGTGAGCAGTACTTC. Protein sequence: CASSPGTLGEQYF.

CDR3 DNA sequence: TGTGCCTGGAGTTTGGAAACAGCCCGTTACGAGCAGTACTTC. Translation gives CAWSLETARYEQYF. The chain recombines TRBV30 with TRBJ2-7, with D hard to call. Germline CDR1 is GTSNPN and CDR2 is SVGIG (reference sequence). This CDR3 is built from 14 residues. V gave up 2 bases and J gave up 4 bases, with 15 bases separating them.

On this clone itself: The junction departs from the called germline gene at one end, perhaps through a read error. The chain is built from TRBV30 and TRBJ2-7; D could derive from TRBD1 or TRBD2 (6 bases each). Per germline, CDR1 GTSNPN and CDR2 SVGIG (reference sequence). The CDR3 has 11 amino acids. CDR3 sequence reads: CAWSSGVRGGF. DNA of the CDR3: TGTGCCTGGAGTTCGGGGGTCAGAGGGGGCTTC.

The rearrangement links TRBV13 to TRBJ1-5; D unresolved. Germline V gene data show CDR1 as PRHDT and CDR2 as FYEKMQ (reference sequence). Between the trimmed V and J ends, which lost 5 bases and 3 bases, there was a span of 8 bases. The CDR3 runs to 13 residues. The CDR3 here is CASSPRLNQPQHF. The CDR3 nucleotides are TGTGCCAGCAGCCCCCGTCTCAATCAGCCCCAGCATTTT.

Ten or more counts support this clone. This rearrangement joins TRBV6-1 to TRBJ2-7; D remains ambiguous. Germline V CDR1 and CDR2: MNHNS, SASEGT. This CDR3 is 12 amino acids long. V was trimmed by 7 bases and J by 1 base, leaving 8 bases between them. The CDR3 spells CASKGQSYEQYF. DNA of the CDR3: TGTGCCAGCAAAGGGCAGTCCTACGAGCAGTACTTC.

This clone was counted between two and nine times. The chain couples TRBV5-1 to TRBJ2-7; D is undetermined. Trimming took 0 bases from V and 5 from J, leaving 9 bases between them. Germline CDR1 SGHRS, CDR2 YFSETQ. The CDR3 extends over 13 amino acids. The CDR3: CASSLEWGNEQYF. The CDR3 nucleotides read TGCGCCAGCAGCTTGGAGTGGGGAAACGAGCAGTACTTC.

This chain joins TRBV29-1 and TRBJ1-1, with TRBD1 as a possible D gene (6 bases). Germline V gene sequence: CDR1 SQVTM, CDR2 ANQGSEA. This CDR3 has 12 amino acids. Trimming left V 1 base short and J 7 bases short, with 10 bases between. The CDR3 is CSVEGWTVEAFF. CDR3 nucleotide sequence: TGCAGCGTTGAAGGGTGGACAGTTGAAGCTTTCTTT. Using reference TRBV29-1 and TRBJ1-1 for the parts outside the CDR3, the full variable domain is SAVISQKPSRDICQRGTSLTIQCQVDSQVTMMFWYRQQPGQSLTLIATANQGSEATYESGFVIDKFPISRPNLTFSTLTVSNMSPEDSSIYLCSVEGWTVEAFFGQGTRLTVV.

The rearrangement uses TRBV7-9 and TRBJ1-1, with D perhaps matching TRBD1 (5 bases). The CDR3 loop spans 15 amino acids. The germline CDR1 and CDR2 sequences are SEHNR and FQNEAQ (reference sequence). Trimming shortened V by 1 base and J by 1 base, and 10 bases separated the two germline ends. The CDR3 loop reads CASSLVGTPNTEAFF. CDR3 DNA: TGTGCCAGCAGCTTAGTCGGGACGCCGAACACTGAAGCTTTCTTT.

The rearrangement joins TRBV4-3 to TRBJ1-6; D gene ambiguous. Germline V gene data show CDR1 as LGHNA and CDR2 as YSLEER. The CDR3 length is 17 residues. Trimming took 0 bases from V and 0 from J, leaving 9 bases between them. DNA for the CDR3: TGCGCCAGCAGCCAAGATTGGGAGAGCTCCTATAATTCACCCCTCCACTTT. This sequence encodes CASSQDWESSYNSPLHF.

This sequence joins TRBV30 and TRBJ1-5; D perhaps matches TRBD1 (5 bases). The ends were cut back, 3 bases at V and 8 bases at J, with 14 bases in the middle. The CDR3 consists of 13 residues. Per germline, CDR1 GTSNPN and CDR2 SVGIG (reference sequence). The CDR3 nucleotides read TGTGCCTGGAGGGCCGGGGACGTTGAGCCCCAGCATTTT. Its translation is CAWRAGDVEPQHF.

In this sample, this clone turned up a few times. This chain joins TRBV30 and TRBJ2-3, with 8 nucleotides matching TRBD1. V shed 3 bases and J 4 bases; nucleotides not matched to a gene: 9. Germline loops: CDR1 GTSNPN, CDR2 SVGIG (reference sequence). CDR3 size: 15 residues. For the CDR3, the DNA is TGTGCCTGGAGCCAGACAGGGGCTGGGGCAGATACGCAGTATTTT. This encodes CAWSQTGAGADTQYF.

The chain recombines TRBV5-6 with TRBJ1-1, with 8 bases lining up with TRBD1. The CDR3 has 15 residues. The germline CDR1 and CDR2 sequences are SGHDT and YYEEEE. J was trimmed by 1 base and V by 6 bases; bases with no gene match: 8. CDR3 amino acids: CASTRTGSKNTEAFF. The CDR3 DNA is TGTGCCAGCACCCGGACAGGGTCGAAGAACACTGAAGCTTTCTTT.

This clone has a handful of counts. J is TRBJ1-6 and V is TRBV29-1; 7 nucleotides agree with TRBD1. V shed 4 bases, J shed 6 bases, and the junction held 6 bases outside the gene matches. Germline values: CDR1 SQVTM, CDR2 ANQGSEA. This CDR3 comprises 14 residues. CDR3 nucleotide sequence: TGCAGCGTTGTGGAGGGGGCGAGTAATTCACCCCTCCACTTT. This translates into CSVVEGASNSPLHF.

V is TRBV29-1 and J is TRBJ2-7; TRBD1 aligns across 7 bases. The CDR3 is 14 residues long. CDR1 is SQVTM, CDR2 ANQGSEA, per germline. V trimming: 7 bases; J trimming: 0 bases; junction bases outside the gene matches: 9. The CDR3 sequence: CSAETGRNSYEQYF. CDR3 sequence (DNA): TGCAGCGCCGAGACAGGGAGAAACTCCTACGAGCAGTACTTC.

Here the CDR3 reads CASSSLPSPEAFF. The DNA of the CDR3 is TGTGCCAGCAGTTCCCTCCCCTCCCCTGAAGCTTTCTTT. This sequence joins TRBV6-5 and TRBJ1-1; unclear D gene. This CDR3 contains 13 residues. V was cut by 4 bases and J by 6 bases, with 12 bases left in between. The germline V gene has CDR1 MNHEY and CDR2 SVGAGI.

This clone has only one observation. The CDR3 DNA reads as TGCGCCAGCAGTCCCCCGGCTGGGGAGTGGCATGGCTACACCTTC. Translation gives CASSPPAGEWHGYTF. The chain couples TRBV23-1 to TRBJ1-2; D not certain. TRBV23-1 is an ORF for which the function is uncertain. Trimming removed 4 bases at V and 6 bases at J, with 18 bases between. CDR3 length: 15 amino acids.

This rearrangement joins TRBV4-1 to TRBJ1-2; D is possibly TRBD1 (6 bases). Trimming removed 0 bases from V and 8 bases from J, with 13 bases in between. Germline V gives CDR1 MGHRA, CDR2 YSYEKL. The CDR3 consists of 14 residues. CDR3 protein: CASSQDVGGRGYTF. CDR3 in DNA: TGCGCCAGCAGCCAAGATGTAGGGGGACGGGGCTACACCTTC.

Many counts were recorded for this clone. The rearrangement joins TRBV25-1 to TRBJ2-1, with D perhaps assigned TRBD1 or TRBD2 (5 bases each). Germline CDR1 and CDR2: MGHDK and SYGVNS. Trimming stripped 4 bases from V and 9 bases from J, with 10 bases between. This CDR3 is 12 amino acids long. The CDR3: CASSVVGAEQFF. CDR3 DNA sequence: TGTGCCAGCAGTGTAGTCGGGGCTGAGCAGTTCTTC.

Only a few counts were recorded for this clone. Within the sample, other DNA sequences also encode this same CDR3. The V and J genes are TRBV15 and TRBJ2-5; no clear D. Trimming stripped 0 bases from V and 0 bases from J, with 5 bases between. Germline assignment: CDR1 LNHNV and CDR2 YYDKDF (reference sequence). This CDR3 has 14 amino acids. The DNA of the CDR3 is TGTGCCACCAGCAGAGACCTTTACCAAGAGACCCAGTACTTC. Translated: CATSRDLYQETQYF.

The chain joins TRBV7-2 to TRBJ2-2; a possible D gene is TRBD2 (6 bases). CDR1 and CDR2 from the germline V gene are SGHTA and FQGNSA. V lost 3 bases to trimming and J lost 5 bases, with 10 bases between them. The CDR3 has 14 residues. CDR3 protein: CASSLLGRTGELFF. The CDR3 DNA reads TGTGCCAGCAGCTTGTTAGGGAGGACCGGGGAGCTGTTTTTT.

The rearrangement uses TRBV19 and TRBJ2-2, with D uncertain. The V gene lost 3 bases and the J gene lost 7 bases, with 6 bases spanning the gap. CDR1 and CDR2 from the germline V gene are LNHDA and SQIVND (reference sequence). This CDR3 comprises 12 residues. The CDR3 here is CASSMTIGELFF. CDR3 bases: TGTGCCAGTAGTATGACAATCGGGGAGCTGTTTTTT.